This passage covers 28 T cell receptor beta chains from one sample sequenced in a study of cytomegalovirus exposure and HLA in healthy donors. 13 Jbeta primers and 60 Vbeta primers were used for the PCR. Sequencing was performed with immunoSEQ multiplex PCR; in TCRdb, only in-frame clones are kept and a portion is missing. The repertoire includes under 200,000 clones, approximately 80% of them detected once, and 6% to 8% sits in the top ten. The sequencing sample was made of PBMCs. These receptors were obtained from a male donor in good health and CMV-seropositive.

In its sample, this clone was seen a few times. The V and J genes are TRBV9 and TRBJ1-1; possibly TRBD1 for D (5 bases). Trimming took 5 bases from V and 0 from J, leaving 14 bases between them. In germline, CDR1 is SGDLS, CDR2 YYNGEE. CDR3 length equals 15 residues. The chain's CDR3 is CASSRRGLLNTEAFF. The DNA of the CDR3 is TGTGCCAGCAGTCGGAGGGGACTTTTGAACACTGAAGCTTTCTTT.

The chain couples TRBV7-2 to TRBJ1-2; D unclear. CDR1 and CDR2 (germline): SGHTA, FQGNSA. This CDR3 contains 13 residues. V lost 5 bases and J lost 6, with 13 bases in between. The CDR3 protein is CASSRGPLDGYTF. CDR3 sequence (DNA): TGTGCCAGCAGCCGCGGCCCCCTGGATGGCTACACCTTC.

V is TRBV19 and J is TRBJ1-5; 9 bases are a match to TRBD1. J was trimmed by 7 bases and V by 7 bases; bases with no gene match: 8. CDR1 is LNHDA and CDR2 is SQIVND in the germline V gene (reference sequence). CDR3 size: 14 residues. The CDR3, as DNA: TGTGCCAGTAAGGGCCGACAGGGGGAACAGCCCCAGCATTTT. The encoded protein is CASKGRQGEQPQHF.

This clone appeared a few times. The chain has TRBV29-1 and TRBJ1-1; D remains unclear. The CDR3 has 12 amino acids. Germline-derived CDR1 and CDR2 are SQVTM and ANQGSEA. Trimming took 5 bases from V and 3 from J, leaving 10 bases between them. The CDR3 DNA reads TGCAGCGTTCGAGGGAGGGACACTGAAGCTTTCTTT. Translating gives CSVRGRDTEAFF.

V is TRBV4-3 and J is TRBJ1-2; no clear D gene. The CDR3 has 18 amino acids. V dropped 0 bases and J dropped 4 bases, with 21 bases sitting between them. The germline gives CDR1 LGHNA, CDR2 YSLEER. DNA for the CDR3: TGCGCCAGCAGCCAAGAAGTTTCCGAGGCCGCAGTCGGCTATGGCTACACCTTC. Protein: CASSQEVSEAAVGYGYTF.

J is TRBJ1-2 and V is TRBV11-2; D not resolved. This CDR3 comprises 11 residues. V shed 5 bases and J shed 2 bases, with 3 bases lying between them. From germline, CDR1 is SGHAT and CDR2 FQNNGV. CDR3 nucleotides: TGTGCCAGCAGCCAGAACTATGGCTACACCTTC. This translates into CASSQNYGYTF.

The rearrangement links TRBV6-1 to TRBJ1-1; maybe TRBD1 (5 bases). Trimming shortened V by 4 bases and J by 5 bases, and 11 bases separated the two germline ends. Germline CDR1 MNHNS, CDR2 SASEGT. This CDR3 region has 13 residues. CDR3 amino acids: CASSGQGYTEAFF. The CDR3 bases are TGTGCCAGCAGTGGGCAGGGTTATACTGAAGCTTTCTTT.

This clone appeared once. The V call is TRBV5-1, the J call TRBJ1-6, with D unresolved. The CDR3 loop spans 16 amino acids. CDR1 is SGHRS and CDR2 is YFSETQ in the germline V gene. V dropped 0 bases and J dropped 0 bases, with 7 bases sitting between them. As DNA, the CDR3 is TGCGCCAGCAGCTTGGCCGGGAGCTCCTATAATTCACCCCTCCACTTT. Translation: CASSLAGSSYNSPLHF.

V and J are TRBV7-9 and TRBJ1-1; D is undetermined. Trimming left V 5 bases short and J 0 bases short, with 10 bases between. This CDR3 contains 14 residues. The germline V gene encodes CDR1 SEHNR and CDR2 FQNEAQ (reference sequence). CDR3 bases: TGTGCCAGCAGCCCGGGTAGAGTGAACACTGAAGCTTTCTTT. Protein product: CASSPGRVNTEAFF.

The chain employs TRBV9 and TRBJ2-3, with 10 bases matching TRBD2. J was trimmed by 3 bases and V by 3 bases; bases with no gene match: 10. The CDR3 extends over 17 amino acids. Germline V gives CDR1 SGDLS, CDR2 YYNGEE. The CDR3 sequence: CASSATIQRGGTDTQYF. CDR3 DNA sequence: TGTGCCAGCAGCGCAACCATACAGCGGGGGGGGACAGATACGCAGTATTTT.

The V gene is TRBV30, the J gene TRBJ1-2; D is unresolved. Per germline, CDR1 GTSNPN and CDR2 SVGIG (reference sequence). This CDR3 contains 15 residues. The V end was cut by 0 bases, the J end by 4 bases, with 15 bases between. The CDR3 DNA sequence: TGTGCCTGGAGTGTTCAGAGTGCTCGGGGCTATGGCTACACCTTC. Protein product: CAWSVQSARGYGYTF.

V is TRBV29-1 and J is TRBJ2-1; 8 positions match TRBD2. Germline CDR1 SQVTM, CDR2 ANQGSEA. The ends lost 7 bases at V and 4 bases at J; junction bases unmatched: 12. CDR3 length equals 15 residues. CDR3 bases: TGCAGCGCTGGCCCCCAAACGGGGGGGTACAATGAGCAGTTCTTC. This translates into CSAGPQTGGYNEQFF.

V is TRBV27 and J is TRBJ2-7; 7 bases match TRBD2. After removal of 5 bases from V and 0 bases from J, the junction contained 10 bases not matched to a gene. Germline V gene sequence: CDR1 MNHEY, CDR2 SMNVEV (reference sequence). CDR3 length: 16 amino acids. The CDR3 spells CASSPSSAGVSYEQYF. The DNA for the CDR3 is TGTGCCAGCAGTCCGTCGAGCGCGGGGGTCTCCTACGAGCAGTACTTC.

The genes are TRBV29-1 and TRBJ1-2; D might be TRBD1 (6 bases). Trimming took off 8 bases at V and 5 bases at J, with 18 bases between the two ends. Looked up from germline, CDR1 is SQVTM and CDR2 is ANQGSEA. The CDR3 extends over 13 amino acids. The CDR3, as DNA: TGCAGCACTCAGACAGGACTTTCTTATGGCTACACCTTC. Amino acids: CSTQTGLSYGYTF.

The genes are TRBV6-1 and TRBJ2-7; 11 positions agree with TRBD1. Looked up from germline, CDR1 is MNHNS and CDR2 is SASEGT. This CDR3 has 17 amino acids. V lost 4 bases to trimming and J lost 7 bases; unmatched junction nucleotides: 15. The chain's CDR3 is CASSGLSWDRGVGEQYF. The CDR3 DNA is TGTGCCAGCAGTGGCCTTTCCTGGGACAGGGGGGTGGGGGAGCAGTACTTC.

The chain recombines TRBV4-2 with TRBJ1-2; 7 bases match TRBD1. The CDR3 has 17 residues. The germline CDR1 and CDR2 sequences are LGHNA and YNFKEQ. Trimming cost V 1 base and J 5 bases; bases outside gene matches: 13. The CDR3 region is CASSQAVSTGVRYGYTF. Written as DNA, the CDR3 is TGTGCCAGCAGCCAAGCCGTCTCAACAGGGGTTCGGTATGGCTACACCTTC.

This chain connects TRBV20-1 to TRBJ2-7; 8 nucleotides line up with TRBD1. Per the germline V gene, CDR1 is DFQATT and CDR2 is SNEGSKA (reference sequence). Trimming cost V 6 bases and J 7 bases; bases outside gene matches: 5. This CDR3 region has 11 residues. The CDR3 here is CSATTGGEQYF. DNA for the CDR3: TGCAGTGCCACCACAGGGGGTGAGCAGTACTTC.

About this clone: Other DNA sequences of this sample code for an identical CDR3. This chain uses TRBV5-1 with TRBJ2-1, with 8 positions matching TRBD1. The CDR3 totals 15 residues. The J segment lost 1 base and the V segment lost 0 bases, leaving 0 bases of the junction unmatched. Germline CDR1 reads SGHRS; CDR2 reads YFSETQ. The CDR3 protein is CASSLGQGSYNEQFF. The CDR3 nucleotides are TGCGCCAGCAGCTTGGGACAGGGGTCCTACAATGAGCAGTTCTTC. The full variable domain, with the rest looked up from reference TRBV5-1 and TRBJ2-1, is KAGVTQTPRYLIKTRGQQVTLSCSPISGHRSVSWYQQTPGQGLQFLFEYFSETQRNKGNFPGRFSGRQFSNSRSEMNVSTLELGDSALYLCASSLGQGSYNEQFFGPGTRLTVL.

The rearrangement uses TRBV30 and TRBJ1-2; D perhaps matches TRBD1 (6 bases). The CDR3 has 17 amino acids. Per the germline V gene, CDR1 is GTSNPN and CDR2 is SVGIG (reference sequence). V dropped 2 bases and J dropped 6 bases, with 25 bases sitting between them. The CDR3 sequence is CAWSTRGQTSKPDGYTF. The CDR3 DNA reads TGTGCCTGGAGTACCAGGGGCCAAACCAGTAAACCAGATGGCTACACCTTC. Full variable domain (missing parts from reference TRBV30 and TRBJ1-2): SQTIHQWPATLVQPVGSPLSLECTVEGTSNPNLYWYRQAAGRGLQLLFYSVGIGQISSEVPQNLSASRPQDRQFILSSKKLLLSDSGFYLCAWSTRGQTSKPDGYTFGSGTRLTVV.

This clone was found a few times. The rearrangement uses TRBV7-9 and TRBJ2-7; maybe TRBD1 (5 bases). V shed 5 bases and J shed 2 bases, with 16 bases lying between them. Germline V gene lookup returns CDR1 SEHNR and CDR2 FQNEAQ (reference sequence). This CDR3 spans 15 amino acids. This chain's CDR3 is CASSPRAGLPYEQYF. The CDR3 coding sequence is TGTGCCAGCAGCCCCAGGGCAGGGCTCCCCTACGAGCAGTACTTC.

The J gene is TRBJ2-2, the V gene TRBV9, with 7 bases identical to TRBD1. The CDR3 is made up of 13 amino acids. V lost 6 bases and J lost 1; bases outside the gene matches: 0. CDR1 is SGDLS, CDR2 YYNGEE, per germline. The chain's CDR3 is CASNRGNTGELFF. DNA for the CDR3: TGTGCCAGCAACAGGGGGAACACCGGGGAGCTGTTTTTT.

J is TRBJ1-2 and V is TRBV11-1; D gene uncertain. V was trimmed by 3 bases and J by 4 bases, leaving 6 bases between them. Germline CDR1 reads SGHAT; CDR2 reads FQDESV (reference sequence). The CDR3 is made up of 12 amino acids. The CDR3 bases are TGTGCCAGCAGCTTCGGGTCCTATGGCTACACCTTC. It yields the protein CASSFGSYGYTF.

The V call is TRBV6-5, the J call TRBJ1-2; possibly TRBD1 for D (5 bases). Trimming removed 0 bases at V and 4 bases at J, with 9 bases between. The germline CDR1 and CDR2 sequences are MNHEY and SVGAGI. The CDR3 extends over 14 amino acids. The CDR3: CASSYSPGAYGYTF. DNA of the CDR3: TGTGCCAGCAGTTACTCGCCTGGGGCCTATGGCTACACCTTC.

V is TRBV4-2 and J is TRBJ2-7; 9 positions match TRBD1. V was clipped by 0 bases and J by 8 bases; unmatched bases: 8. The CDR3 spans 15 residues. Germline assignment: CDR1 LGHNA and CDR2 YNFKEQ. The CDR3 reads CASSQDRGQGGKQYF. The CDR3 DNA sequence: TGTGCCAGCAGCCAAGATCGGGGACAGGGAGGAAAGCAGTACTTC.

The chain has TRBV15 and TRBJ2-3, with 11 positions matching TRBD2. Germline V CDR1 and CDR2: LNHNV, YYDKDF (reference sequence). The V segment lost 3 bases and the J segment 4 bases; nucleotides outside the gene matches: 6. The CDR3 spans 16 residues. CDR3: CATSSSSGGFADTQYF. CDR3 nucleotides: TGTGCCACCAGCAGCTCTAGCGGGGGGTTCGCAGATACGCAGTATTTT. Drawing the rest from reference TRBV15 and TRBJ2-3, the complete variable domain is DAMVIQNPRYQVTQFGKPVTLSCSQTLNHNVMYWYQQKSSQAPKLLFHYYDKDFNNEADTPDNFQSRRPNTSFCFLDIRSPGLGDTAMYLCATSSSSGGFADTQYFGPGTRLTVL.

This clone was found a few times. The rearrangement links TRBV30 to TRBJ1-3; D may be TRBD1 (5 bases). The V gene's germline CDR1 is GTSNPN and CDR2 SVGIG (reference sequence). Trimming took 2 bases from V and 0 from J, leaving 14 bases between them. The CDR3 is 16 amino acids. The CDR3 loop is CAWSSPTAFSGNTIYF. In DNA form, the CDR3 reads TGTGCCTGGAGTTCTCCGACAGCCTTCTCTGGAAACACCATATATTTT.

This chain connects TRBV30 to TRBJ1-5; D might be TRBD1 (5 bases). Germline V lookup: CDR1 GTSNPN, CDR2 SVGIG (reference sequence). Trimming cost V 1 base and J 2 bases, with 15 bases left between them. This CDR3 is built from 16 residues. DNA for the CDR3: TGTGCCTGGAGTGCCACCAGGGAAACGGGCAATCAGCCCCAGCATTTT. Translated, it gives CAWSATRETGNQPQHF.

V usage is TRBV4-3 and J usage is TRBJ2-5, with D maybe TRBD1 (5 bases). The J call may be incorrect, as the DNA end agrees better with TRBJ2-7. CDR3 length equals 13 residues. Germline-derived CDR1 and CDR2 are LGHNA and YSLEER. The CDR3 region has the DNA TGCGCCAGCAGCCAAGAGCCAGGGTACGAGCAGTACTTC. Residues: CASSQEPGYEQYF.